Below are 18 T cell receptor beta chains sequenced from a single sample in a study of a mutant IDH1 vaccine in newly diagnosed glioma. Their recognized antigens are unknown. The time point here: week 23, last vaccination. Doses of 300 ug of mutant IDH1 20-mer peptide were given with topical imiquimod. Repertoires were generated with immunoSEQ multiplex PCR, while TCRdb's copy carries only in-frame clones and drops some. The data show approximately 66,000 clones, approximately 80% seen once. This material consisted of PBMCs, taken from a glioma patient whose treatment included an IDH1 peptide vaccine. Receptors originate from a man between 18 and 35 years old with glioma.

The rearrangement links TRBV6-1 to TRBJ1-5, with a possible D match to TRBD1 (5 bases). The V end was cut by 8 bases, the J end by 6 bases, with 14 bases between. Germline loops: CDR1 MNHNS, CDR2 SASEGT. The CDR3 runs 13 residues. CDR3 residues: CASQEGISQPQHF. The DNA of the CDR3 is TGTGCCAGCCAGGAGGGGATATCTCAGCCCCAGCATTTT.

This chain connects TRBV10-3 to TRBJ2-1; D uncertain. Per germline, CDR1 ENHRY and CDR2 SYGVKD. This CDR3 contains 17 residues. V shed 1 base and J shed 1 base, with 14 bases lying between them. The CDR3: CAISELEDLRSYNEQFF. Here the CDR3 DNA reads TGTGCCATCAGTGAGTTAGAGGATCTAAGGTCCTACAATGAGCAGTTCTTC.

This clone appeared a few times. V is TRBV7-9 and J is TRBJ1-5, with a tentative D call TRBD1 (6 bases). CDR3 length: 16 residues. V lost 1 base to trimming and J lost 3 bases, with 13 bases between them. The germline V gene encodes CDR1 SEHNR and CDR2 FQNEAQ (reference sequence). CDR3 sequence: CASSLELGQVNQPQHF. As DNA, the CDR3 is TGTGCCAGCAGCTTAGAGCTGGGACAAGTCAATCAGCCCCAGCATTTT.

The rearrangement uses TRBV30 and TRBJ1-6; 9 bases fit TRBD1. J lost 8 bases, V lost 1 base, and 6 bases had no gene match. From germline, CDR1 is GTSNPN and CDR2 SVGIG (reference sequence). The CDR3 is made up of 15 amino acids. CDR3 protein: CAWSAGQGSYSPLHF. The CDR3 coding sequence is TGTGCCTGGAGTGCGGGACAGGGATCGTATTCACCCCTCCACTTT.

The rearrangement links TRBV27 to TRBJ2-5; D call uncertain. CDR3 length: 11 residues. Germline V gene sequence: CDR1 MNHEY, CDR2 SMNVEV (reference sequence). Trimming removed 9 bases from V and 3 bases from J, with 8 bases in between. This chain's CDR3 is CARRNEETQYF. The CDR3 region has the DNA TGTGCCAGACGAAACGAAGAGACCCAGTACTTC.

V and J are TRBV7-9 and TRBJ1-5; the D is unclear. There are 12 residues in the CDR3. The V gene lost 4 bases and the J gene lost 5 bases, with 6 bases spanning the gap. The germline CDR1 and CDR2 sequences are SEHNR and FQNEAQ (reference sequence). CDR3 coding DNA: TGTGCCAGCAGCTATGATGATCAGCCCCAGCATTTT. Translating it yields CASSYDDQPQHF.

This chain links TRBV25-1 with TRBJ1-4; TRBD1 matches 8 bases. The V gene's germline CDR1 is MGHDK and CDR2 SYGVNS. V lost 1 base to trimming and J lost 4 bases; unmatched junction nucleotides: 11. The CDR3 is made up of 18 amino acids. Here the CDR3 reads CASSESRAGGPSNEKLFF. CDR3 in DNA: TGTGCCAGCAGTGAATCCCGGGCAGGGGGCCCAAGTAATGAAAAACTGTTTTTT.

Only one count was recorded for this clone. V gene TRBV9 combines with J gene TRBJ2-7; D unresolved. CDR3 size: 14 residues. Germline CDR1 and CDR2: SGDLS and YYNGEE. Trimming pared 1 base from V and 6 bases from J, leaving 14 bases between. The CDR3 sequence: CASSVSVITGEQYF. The DNA of the CDR3 is TGTGCCAGCAGCGTATCGGTGATAACGGGCGAGCAGTACTTC.

The chain employs TRBV28 and TRBJ2-3, with 7 nucleotides matching TRBD2. This CDR3 contains 14 residues. Trimming cost V 10 bases and J 0 bases; bases outside gene matches: 7. The germline gives CDR1 MDHEN, CDR2 SYDVKM. CDR3 residues: CAIGPAGSTDTQYF. The CDR3 nucleotides are TGTGCCATCGGGCCAGCGGGGAGCACAGATACGCAGTATTTT.

About this clone itself: Sequence at one end of the junction differs from germline and may be a read error. This chain connects TRBV5-1 to TRBJ2-4; the match to TRBD1 covers 7 bases. Germline CDR1 reads SGHRS; CDR2 reads YFSETQ. The CDR3 is made up of 14 amino acids. The CDR3 DNA reads TGCGCCAGCAGTTTGGGGGACAGCAAAAACATTCAGTACTTC. Protein sequence: CASSLGDSKNIQYF.

This chain links TRBV7-9 with TRBJ2-7; TRBD1 matches at 7 bases. The trim removed 3 bases at V and 4 bases at J, leaving 3 bases unmatched. The germline gives CDR1 SEHNR, CDR2 FQNEAQ (reference sequence). The CDR3 covers 13 residues. The CDR3 spells CASSFPQGYEQYF. The CDR3 bases are TGTGCCAGCAGCTTCCCACAGGGGTACGAGCAGTACTTC.

V gene TRBV19 combines with J gene TRBJ1-3; D is uncertain. V was pared by 5 bases and J by 0 bases, with 11 bases between. Germline CDR1 reads LNHDA; CDR2 reads SQIVND (reference sequence). The CDR3 is 15 residues long. CDR3 DNA: TGTGCCAGTAGTCCGCTTCTCGCCTCTGGAAACACCATATATTTT. This gives the protein CASSPLLASGNTIYF.

The chain couples TRBV7-9 to TRBJ1-2, with TRBD1 matching 8 bases. Germline CDR1 and CDR2: SEHNR and FQNEAQ (reference sequence). V dropped 0 bases and J dropped 8; count of bases not matched to a gene: 11. This CDR3 is 16 amino acids long. CDR3 DNA sequence: TGTGCCAGCAGCTTAGCATTGACAGGGGCGTCTATGGGCTACACCTTC. Its protein product is CASSLALTGASMGYTF.

V usage is TRBV7-2 and J usage is TRBJ2-3, with D possibly matching TRBD1 (6 bases). The ends were cut back, 6 bases at V and 0 bases at J, with 16 bases in the middle. CDR1 is SGHTA, CDR2 FQGNSA, per germline. CDR3 length: 16 residues. This CDR3 is CASRPGQLTSTDTQYF. The CDR3, as DNA: TGTGCCAGCAGACCCGGACAGTTGACTAGCACAGATACGCAGTATTTT. The whole variable domain, filled in from reference TRBV7-2 and TRBJ2-3, reads GAGVSQSPSNKVTEKGKDVELRCDPISGHTALYWYRQSLGQGLEFLIYFQGNSAPDKSGLPSDRFSAERTGGSVSTLTIQRTQQEDSAVYLCASRPGQLTSTDTQYFGPGTRLTVL.

This chain connects TRBV13 to TRBJ2-1; D might be TRBD2 (6 bases). The CDR3 runs 14 residues. Trimming cost V 5 bases and J 6 bases, with 14 bases left between them. The germline V gene encodes CDR1 PRHDT and CDR2 FYEKMQ (reference sequence). CDR3 DNA: TGTGCCAGCAGCCATCGGGGACTTTCCAATGAGCAGTTCTTC. Its translation is CASSHRGLSNEQFF.

This chain uses TRBV6-4 with TRBJ2-5; unclear D gene. Trimming stripped 5 bases from V and 1 base from J, with 26 bases between. Germline V gene data show CDR1 as MRHNA and CDR2 as SNTAGT. The CDR3 covers 19 residues. CDR3 nucleotides: TGTGCCAGCAGTACCCCCGGGCGTTCTCTCCGTCGGGTCCAAGAGACCCAGTACTTC. This codes for CASSTPGRSLRRVQETQYF.

The gene calls are TRBV6-6 and TRBJ2-3; perhaps TRBD1 as D (6 bases). Germline CDR1 is MNHNY and CDR2 is SVGAGI (reference sequence). The CDR3 spans 15 residues. V lost 6 bases to trimming and J lost 6 bases, with 19 bases between them. CDR3 coding DNA: TGTGCCAGCAGGTCACCGGGACAAAAGGGGGATACGCAGTATTTT. It is translated as CASRSPGQKGDTQYF.

There are a few counts of this clone. The chain carries TRBV30 and TRBJ1-5; tentative D call: TRBD1 (6 bases). The CDR3 has 15 residues. The germline V gene has CDR1 GTSNPN and CDR2 SVGIG (reference sequence). Trimming cost V 4 bases and J 6 bases, with 19 bases left between them. CDR3 sequence (DNA): TGTGCCTGGAAGAACCGCTACAGGGTGGGTCAGCCCCAGCATTTT. Its translation is CAWKNRYRVGQPQHF.